The next 25 T cell receptor beta chains were all read from a single sample in a study of cytomegalovirus exposure and HLA in healthy donors. The PCR employed 60 Vbeta primers together with 13 Jbeta primers. Here immunoSEQ multiplex PCR was the method, and the copy in TCRdb shows in-frame clones only, minus some. The sample contains about 130,000 clones, 75% to 85% of which appear only once. The material sequenced was PBMCs. The receptors here all came from a man aged 30 to 39 in good health and CMV-seropositive.

The chain couples TRBV5-1 to TRBJ2-7; 12 bases line up with TRBD2. This CDR3 contains 15 residues. V lost 3 bases, J lost 2 bases, and 3 bases stayed unmatched. CDR1 is SGHRS, CDR2 YFSETQ, per germline. CDR3 loop: CASSYTSGGTYEQYF. The CDR3 coding sequence is TGCGCCAGCAGCTATACTAGCGGGGGGACCTACGAGCAGTACTTC.

This chain uses TRBV15 with TRBJ2-7; tentative D call: TRBD2 (6 bases). Trimming took off 0 bases at V and 7 bases at J, with 10 bases between the two ends. CDR3 size: 13 residues. Germline CDR1 is LNHNV and CDR2 is YYDKDF (reference sequence). The CDR3 DNA sequence: TGTGCCACCAGCAGAGATCGGGGACTGGAGCAGTACTTC. Translating it yields CATSRDRGLEQYF.

This chain connects TRBV4-1 to TRBJ2-1, with 12 bases fitting TRBD2. The CDR3 loop spans 15 amino acids. Per the germline V gene, CDR1 is MGHRA and CDR2 is YSYEKL. With V trimmed by 0 bases and J by 8 bases, 2 bases remained unmatched. The CDR3 loop reads CASSQEASGGDEQFF. In DNA form, the CDR3 reads TGCGCCAGCAGCCAAGAGGCTAGCGGGGGGGATGAGCAGTTCTTC.

The V gene is TRBV4-1, the J gene TRBJ1-4; no clear D gene. The length of the CDR3 is 14 residues. Deletions cut 1 base from V and 5 bases from J, with 8 bases between. Germline V gene data show CDR1 as MGHRA and CDR2 as YSYEKL. CDR3 in DNA: TGCGCCAGCAGCCAAGTACAGTGGAATGAAAAACTGTTTTTT. Its protein is CASSQVQWNEKLFF.

The table lists this clone with a few counts. The chain links TRBV15 to TRBJ2-7; TRBD2 matches at 7 bases. There are 14 residues in the CDR3. Trimming removed 7 bases from V and 2 bases from J; junction bases left unmatched: 8. CDR1 and CDR2 from the germline V gene are LNHNV and YYDKDF (reference sequence). The CDR3 sequence: CATKAGTGAYEQYF. In DNA form, the CDR3 reads TGTGCCACCAAAGCGGGAACGGGAGCCTACGAGCAGTACTTC. Complete variable domain (other parts from reference TRBV15 and TRBJ2-7): DAMVIQNPRYQVTQFGKPVTLSCSQTLNHNVMYWYQQKSSQAPKLLFHYYDKDFNNEADTPDNFQSRRPNTSFCFLDIRSPGLGDTAMYLCATKAGTGAYEQYFGPGTRLTVT.

Concerning this clone itself: The junction and the germline gene differ at one end; a read error may be behind it. V usage is TRBV7-8 and J usage is TRBJ2-6, with a tentative D call TRBD2 (6 bases). The germline CDR1 and CDR2 sequences are SGHVS and FQNEAQ. The CDR3 totals 18 residues. Here the CDR3 reads CASSLEGRGRSGANGLTF. The CDR3 DNA follows: TGTGCCAGCAGCTTAGAGGGTCGGGGGAGGTCTGGGGCCAACGGCCTGACTTTC.

The V and J genes are TRBV18 and TRBJ1-4, with D tentatively TRBD1 (6 bases). The CDR3 extends over 16 amino acids. Germline CDR1 reads KGHSH; CDR2 reads LQKENI. Trimming removed 6 bases at V and 6 bases at J, with 20 bases between. The CDR3 nucleotides read TGTGCCAGCTCGCGTACCCAGGGGCTTGGTGATGAAAAACTGTTTTTT. This gives the protein CASSRTQGLGDEKLFF.

The genes are TRBV19 and TRBJ1-5, with D possibly matching TRBD1 (6 bases). The CDR3 is 12 residues long. Germline V gene sequence: CDR1 LNHDA, CDR2 SQIVND (reference sequence). V lost 7 bases and J 4 bases, leaving 8 bases between the germline ends. CDR3 loop: CASKGQNQPQHF. The DNA for the CDR3 is TGTGCCAGTAAGGGACAAAATCAGCCCCAGCATTTT.

There are a few counts of this clone. V and J are TRBV7-9 and TRBJ2-7, with TRBD2 as a possible D gene (5 bases). The ends were cut back, 5 bases at V and 6 bases at J, with 11 bases in the middle. The CDR3 spans 12 residues. Germline V gene sequence: CDR1 SEHNR, CDR2 FQNEAQ (reference sequence). The CDR3 coding sequence is TGTGCCAGCAGCCAGGACTGGCTCGAGCAGTACTTC. Encoded protein: CASSQDWLEQYF. The variable domain in full, with the rest retrieved from reference TRBV7-9 and TRBJ2-7, is DTGVSQNPRHKITKRGQNVTFRCDPISEHNRLYWYRQTLGQGPEFLTYFQNEAQLEKSRLLSDRFSAERPKGSFSTLEIQRTEQGDSAMYLCASSQDWLEQYFGPGTRLTVT.

J is TRBJ1-1 and V is TRBV19, with D possibly TRBD1 on 5 matching bases. The CDR3 extends over 17 amino acids. CDR1 is LNHDA, CDR2 SQIVND, per germline (reference sequence). Trimming shortened V by 3 bases and J by 0 bases, and 17 bases separated the two germline ends. CDR3 sequence (DNA): TGTGCCAGTAGTATGGGTAGGGGCAGCTACATGAACACTGAAGCTTTCTTT. Translation gives CASSMGRGSYMNTEAFF.

The V call is TRBV10-1, the J call TRBJ2-5, with 8 bases fitting TRBD1. TRBJ2-7 explains the end of the DNA better; the J call may be wrong. The CDR3 has 15 amino acids. Per germline, CDR1 WNHNN and CDR2 SYGVQD (reference sequence). The DNA for the CDR3 is TGCGCCAGCAGCTACTATGGGACAGGAGAATACGAGCAGTACTTC. It is translated as CASSYYGTGEYEQYF.

The chain uses TRBV7-9 and TRBJ1-2; 8 bases are a match to TRBD1. The CDR3 is made up of 13 amino acids. The V gene's germline CDR1 is SEHNR and CDR2 FQNEAQ (reference sequence). Trimming took 4 bases from V and 6 from J; bases not matched to a gene: 4. CDR3 sequence reads: CASSSQGVDGYTF. The CDR3 coding sequence is TGTGCCAGCAGCTCACAGGGGGTTGATGGCTACACCTTC. The variable domain in full, with the rest retrieved from reference TRBV7-9 and TRBJ1-2, is DTGVSQNPRHKITKRGQNVTFRCDPISEHNRLYWYRQTLGQGPEFLTYFQNEAQLEKSRLLSDRFSAERPKGSFSTLEIQRTEQGDSAMYLCASSSQGVDGYTFGSGTRLTVV.

The genes are TRBV4-1 and TRBJ2-2, with TRBD2 matching 7 bases. Looked up from germline, CDR1 is MGHRA and CDR2 is YSYEKL. After removal of 2 bases from V and 4 bases from J, the junction contained 4 bases not matched to a gene. This CDR3 is 15 amino acids long. The CDR3 loop reads CASSQSGAATGELFF. CDR3 coding DNA: TGCGCCAGCAGCCAAAGCGGGGCGGCCACCGGGGAGCTGTTTTTT.

The rearrangement links TRBV2 to TRBJ2-2, with D possibly being TRBD2 (6 bases). Trimming left V 3 bases short and J 0 bases short, with 11 bases between. The CDR3 has 16 residues. Germline V gene lookup returns CDR1 SNHLY and CDR2 FYNNEI. CDR3 amino acids: CASSDLSGANTGELFF. In DNA form, the CDR3 reads TGTGCCAGCAGTGACCTCTCGGGGGCGAACACCGGGGAGCTGTTTTTT.

The rearrangement joins TRBV29-1 to TRBJ2-3; 7 bases map to TRBD2. Trimming removed 8 bases from V and 3 bases from J; junction bases left unmatched: 14. The germline gives CDR1 SQVTM, CDR2 ANQGSEA. This CDR3 spans 15 amino acids. In DNA form, the CDR3 reads TGCAGCACCGAGGTGTCGGGGGGTGGTACAGATACGCAGTATTTT. It encodes CSTEVSGGGTDTQYF.

The CDR3: CASSPGLAEVLIYEQYF. The CDR3 DNA is TGTGCCAGCTCACCGGGACTAGCGGAGGTTCTTATCTACGAGCAGTACTTC. V gene TRBV18 combines with J gene TRBJ2-7; 11 bases are shared with TRBD2. Losses at the gene ends were 3 bases for V and 3 bases for J; bases not matched to a gene: 10. Looked up from germline, CDR1 is KGHSH and CDR2 is LQKENI. The CDR3 length is 17 residues.

The chain recombines TRBV19 with TRBJ1-2; D not resolved. Trimming pared 3 bases from V and 5 bases from J, leaving 19 bases between. Germline CDR1 LNHDA, CDR2 SQIVND (reference sequence). The CDR3 runs to 16 residues. CDR3 bases: TGTGCCAGTAGTATCGGTCGGGGAGAGATTTGGTATGGCTACACCTTC. Its translation is CASSIGRGEIWYGYTF.

This rearrangement joins TRBV5-1 to TRBJ2-2; possible D gene TRBD1, 6 bases. The CDR3 extends over 17 amino acids. Germline CDR1 and CDR2: SGHRS and YFSETQ. V dropped 5 bases and J dropped 1 base, with 18 bases sitting between them. The CDR3 reads CASSSPTGPRNTGELFF. The CDR3 DNA sequence: TGCGCCAGCAGTTCGCCGACAGGACCCAGGAACACCGGGGAGCTGTTTTTT. The entire variable domain, with the rest obtained from reference TRBV5-1 and TRBJ2-2, is as follows: KAGVTQTPRYLIKTRGQQVTLSCSPISGHRSVSWYQQTPGQGLQFLFEYFSETQRNKGNFPGRFSGRQFSNSRSEMNVSTLELGDSALYLCASSSPTGPRNTGELFFGEGSRLTVL.

V usage is TRBV5-1 and J usage is TRBJ2-3; D perhaps matches TRBD2 (6 bases). Germline V CDR1 and CDR2: SGHRS, YFSETQ. This CDR3 has 16 residues. The germline V and J ends were trimmed by 6 bases and 2 bases, with 19 bases remaining between them. The CDR3 DNA reads TGCGCCAGCAAGGCAGGAGGGGAATGGGCCACAGATACGCAGTATTTT. Its protein is CASKAGGEWATDTQYF.

The CDR3 DNA reads as TGTGCCAGCAGGTCGGGTTACTCTGGAAACACCATATATTTT. Its translation: CASRSGYSGNTIYF. The chain couples TRBV9 to TRBJ1-3; D not certain. The CDR3 spans 14 residues. CDR1 and CDR2 from the germline V gene are SGDLS and YYNGEE. V was clipped by 5 bases and J by 0 bases, with 9 bases between them.

The V and J genes are TRBV5-1 and TRBJ2-5; D may be TRBD2 (5 bases). The CDR3 loop spans 14 amino acids. Germline V gene data show CDR1 as SGHRS and CDR2 as YFSETQ. Trimming took off 0 bases at V and 3 bases at J, with 9 bases between the two ends. The CDR3 DNA reads TGCGCCAGCAGCTTGGAGGGAGCGGAAGAGACCCAGTACTTC. Translation: CASSLEGAEETQYF.

This chain links TRBV19 with TRBJ2-2, with D maybe TRBD1 (5 bases). The CDR3 runs 14 residues. The ends were cut back, 7 bases at V and 9 bases at J, with 18 bases in the middle. The germline V gene has CDR1 LNHDA and CDR2 SQIVND (reference sequence). The CDR3 nucleotides read TGTGCCAGTATCGACCAGGGCCCCGACAGGGAGCTGTTTTTT. Its translation is CASIDQGPDRELFF.

Only a few counts were recorded for this clone. The chain couples TRBV9 to TRBJ1-4; D ambiguous. The germline V gene has CDR1 SGDLS and CDR2 YYNGEE. Trimming cost V 5 bases and J 3 bases, with 11 bases left between them. This CDR3 has 14 residues. The CDR3 here is CASSPDEANEKLFF. CDR3 in DNA: TGTGCCAGCAGTCCTGACGAGGCTAATGAAAAACTGTTTTTT. The full variable domain, its missing parts supplied by reference TRBV9 and TRBJ1-4, is DSGVTQTPKHLITATGQRVTLRCSPRSGDLSVYWYQQSLDQGLQFLIQYYNGEERAKGNILERFSAQQFPDLHSELNLSSLELGDSALYFCASSPDEANEKLFFGSGTQLSVL.

V and J are TRBV27 and TRBJ1-5, with D tentatively TRBD1 (5 bases). The germline CDR1 and CDR2 sequences are MNHEY and SMNVEV (reference sequence). The ends were cut back, 8 bases at V and 1 base at J, with 15 bases in the middle. The CDR3 consists of 15 residues. DNA of the CDR3: TGTGCCAGCGGAGACGGGACTGCAAGCAATCAGCCCCAGCATTTT. Its translation: CASGDGTASNQPQHF.

The chain links TRBV5-1 to TRBJ1-1; maybe TRBD1 (6 bases). V dropped 4 bases and J dropped 1 base, with 17 bases sitting between them. The CDR3 loop spans 16 amino acids. Germline CDR1 and CDR2: SGHRS and YFSETQ. The CDR3 sequence: CASSRNVGHRNTEAFF. The CDR3 coding sequence is TGCGCCAGCAGCCGGAATGTGGGACACCGGAACACTGAAGCTTTCTTT. Variable domain in full (rest from reference TRBV5-1 and TRBJ1-1): KAGVTQTPRYLIKTRGQQVTLSCSPISGHRSVSWYQQTPGQGLQFLFEYFSETQRNKGNFPGRFSGRQFSNSRSEMNVSTLELGDSALYLCASSRNVGHRNTEAFFGQGTRLTVV.